Below, 13 T cell receptor beta chains from the same sample are listed, as sequenced in a study of blood T cell repertoires in COVID-19. Some clones are missing from TCRdb's copy, which holds only in-frame ones; the method was immunoSEQ multiplex PCR. The repertoire consists of approximately 26,000 clones, with about 80% occurring once and the leading ten covering about 1.8%. Sequencing was done on a sample of peripheral blood. These receptors all come from an elderly man with active or convalescent COVID-19.

The rearrangement uses TRBV29-1 and TRBJ1-3; TRBD1 might be the D (5 bases). Deletions cut 2 bases from V and 0 bases from J, with 8 bases between. Germline-derived CDR1 and CDR2 are SQVTM and ANQGSEA. This CDR3 has 14 residues. In DNA form, the CDR3 reads TGCAGCGTTGAACCCGGGGGCTCTGGAAACACCATATATTTT. It encodes CSVEPGGSGNTIYF.

This clone was seen only a few times. The V and J genes are TRBV4-1 and TRBJ2-2; the D gene is possibly TRBD2 (5 bases). Germline V CDR1 and CDR2: MGHRA, YSYEKL. V gave up 4 bases and J gave up 5 bases, with 5 bases separating them. This CDR3 spans 12 amino acids. In DNA form, the CDR3 reads TGCGCCAGCAGCCGGGAGACCGGGGAGCTGTTTTTT. It encodes CASSRETGELFF.

The chain links TRBV28 to TRBJ1-5; 7 bases match TRBD1. This CDR3 has 15 amino acids. CDR1 MDHEN and CDR2 SYDVKM come from the germline V gene. V shed 5 bases, J shed 4 bases, and the junction held 8 bases outside the gene matches. This chain's CDR3 is CASSQGGAGNQPQHF. The DNA for the CDR3 is TGTGCCAGCAGTCAGGGGGGCGCGGGAAATCAGCCCCAGCATTTT.

The rearrangement links TRBV5-5 to TRBJ2-5; 7 bases agree with TRBD2. The CDR3 is made up of 15 amino acids. The ends lost 1 base at V and 2 bases at J; junction bases unmatched: 5. Germline V gene sequence: CDR1 SGHKS, CDR2 YYEKEE (reference sequence). CDR3 in amino acids: CASSLQWGGQETQYF. The CDR3 region has the DNA TGTGCCAGCAGCTTGCAGTGGGGGGGTCAAGAGACCCAGTACTTC.

The rearrangement uses TRBV9 and TRBJ1-2; the match to TRBD1 covers 7 bases. Per germline, CDR1 SGDLS and CDR2 YYNGEE. CDR3 length: 15 residues. Germline trimming cut 6 bases from V and 4 bases from J; bases unmatched to any gene: 12. The CDR3 DNA is TGTGCCAGCACCTCTACGTTAGGGACAGTCTATGGCTACACCTTC. Its translation: CASTSTLGTVYGYTF.

This rearrangement joins TRBV19 to TRBJ1-2; 8 nucleotides agree with TRBD1. The CDR3 runs 17 residues. The J segment lost 0 bases and the V segment lost 1 base, leaving 7 bases of the junction unmatched. Germline V lookup: CDR1 LNHDA, CDR2 SQIVND (reference sequence). The DNA of the CDR3 is TGTGCCAGTAGTATAGGGGGGACAGGCGCCGCTAACTATGGCTACACCTTC. Translation: CASSIGGTGAANYGYTF.

The chain uses TRBV5-1 and TRBJ2-2; 11 nucleotides line up with TRBD2. CDR1 is SGHRS and CDR2 is YFSETQ in the germline V gene. The CDR3 loop spans 15 amino acids. The trim removed 2 bases at V and 6 bases at J, leaving 3 bases unmatched. The CDR3 protein is CASSFLAGGSGELFF. The CDR3 coding sequence is TGCGCCAGCAGCTTCCTAGCGGGAGGTTCCGGGGAGCTGTTTTTT.

The chain is built from TRBV24-1 and TRBJ1-1; perhaps TRBD1 as D (5 bases). V lost 12 bases and J 1 base, leaving 14 bases between the germline ends. CDR1 is KGHDR and CDR2 is SFDVKD in the germline V gene. This CDR3 has 13 residues. The CDR3 sequence is CAATDTSNTEAFF. CDR3 nucleotide sequence: TGTGCCGCGACGGACACTTCGAACACTGAAGCTTTCTTT.

The CDR3 DNA follows: TGTGCCAGTAGTATGGTCCGAGATTCACCCCTCCACTTT. Protein sequence: CASSMVRDSPLHF. This chain links TRBV19 with TRBJ1-6; the D is unclear. The CDR3 consists of 13 residues. Trimming took off 3 bases at V and 8 bases at J, with 8 bases between the two ends. Germline V lookup: CDR1 LNHDA, CDR2 SQIVND (reference sequence).

The rearrangement joins TRBV6-5 to TRBJ1-1; D is uncertain. CDR1 and CDR2 from the germline V gene are MNHEY and SVGAGI. CDR3 size: 11 residues. V lost 7 bases, J lost 3 bases, and 6 bases lay in between. DNA for the CDR3: TGTGCCAGCACCGGGGACACTGAAGCTTTCTTT. Translating it yields CASTGDTEAFF.

The rearrangement uses TRBV13 and TRBJ2-1; TRBD2 matches at 7 bases. The V gene end was trimmed by 5 bases and the J gene end by 7 bases; junction bases not matched to a gene: 8. Germline CDR1 PRHDT, CDR2 FYEKMQ (reference sequence). The CDR3 runs 14 residues. CDR3 in amino acids: CASSRSSGRNEQFF. For the CDR3, the DNA is TGTGCCAGCAGCCGCTCTAGCGGTCGGAATGAGCAGTTCTTC.

The V call is TRBV11-2, the J call TRBJ2-1; D is uncertain. Per germline, CDR1 SGHAT and CDR2 FQNNGV. V was clipped by 1 base and J by 4 bases, with 8 bases between them. This CDR3 has 14 residues. The CDR3 loop reads CASSLVLRYNEQFF. The DNA for the CDR3 is TGTGCCAGCAGCTTAGTTCTGCGGTACAATGAGCAGTTCTTC.

CDR3 protein: CASSSTSGSHSYEQYF. DNA for the CDR3: TGTGCCAGCAGTTCGACTAGCGGGAGTCACTCCTACGAGCAGTACTTC. The chain recombines TRBV27 with TRBJ2-7; 12 bases line up with TRBD2. Germline V gene data show CDR1 as MNHEY and CDR2 as SMNVEV (reference sequence). CDR3 size: 16 residues. The junction had 4 bases not matched to a gene; V was cut back by 4 bases and J by 0 bases.